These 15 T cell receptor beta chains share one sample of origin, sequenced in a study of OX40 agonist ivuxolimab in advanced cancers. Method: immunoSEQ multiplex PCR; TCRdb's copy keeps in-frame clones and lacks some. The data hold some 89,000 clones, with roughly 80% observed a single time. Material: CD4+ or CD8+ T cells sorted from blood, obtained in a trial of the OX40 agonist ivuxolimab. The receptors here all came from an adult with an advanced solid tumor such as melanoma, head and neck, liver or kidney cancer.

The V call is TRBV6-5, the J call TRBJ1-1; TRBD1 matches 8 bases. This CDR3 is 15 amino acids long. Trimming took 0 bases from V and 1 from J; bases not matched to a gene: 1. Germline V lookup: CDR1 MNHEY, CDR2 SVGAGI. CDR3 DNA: TGTGCCAGCAGTTACTCCGGACAGGGGAACACTGAAGCTTTCTTT. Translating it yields CASSYSGQGNTEAFF.

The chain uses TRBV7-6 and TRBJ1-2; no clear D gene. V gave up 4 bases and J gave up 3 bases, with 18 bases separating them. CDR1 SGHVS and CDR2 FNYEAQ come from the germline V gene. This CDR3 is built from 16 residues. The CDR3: CASSSTDGFAHYGYTF. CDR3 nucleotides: TGTGCCAGCAGCTCCACGGACGGCTTCGCACACTATGGCTACACCTTC.

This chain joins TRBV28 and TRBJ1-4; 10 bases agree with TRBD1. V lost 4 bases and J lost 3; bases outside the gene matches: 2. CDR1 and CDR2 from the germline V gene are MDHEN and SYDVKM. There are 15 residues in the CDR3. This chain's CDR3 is CASSSGTGANEKLFF. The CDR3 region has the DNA TGTGCCAGCAGTTCCGGGACAGGGGCTAATGAAAAACTGTTTTTT.

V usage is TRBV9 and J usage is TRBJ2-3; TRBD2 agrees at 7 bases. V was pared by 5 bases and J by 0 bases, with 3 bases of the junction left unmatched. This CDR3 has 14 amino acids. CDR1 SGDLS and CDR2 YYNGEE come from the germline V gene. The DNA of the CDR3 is TGTGCCAGCAGTGGGACTATTAGCACAGATACGCAGTATTTT. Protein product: CASSGTISTDTQYF.

The CDR3 sequence is CASSLEPGQGPYGYTF. The CDR3 nucleotides are TGTGCCAGCAGCTTAGAACCGGGACAGGGTCCCTATGGCTACACCTTC. This chain uses TRBV7-8 with TRBJ1-2; 9 positions agree with TRBD1. With V trimmed by 1 base and J by 4 bases, 7 bases remained unmatched. Germline V gene data show CDR1 as SGHVS and CDR2 as FQNEAQ. CDR3 length equals 16 residues. The full variable domain, rest sourced from reference TRBV7-8 and TRBJ1-2, is GAGVSQSPRYKVAKRGQDVALRCDPISGHVSLFWYQQALGQGPEFLTYFQNEAQLDKSGLPSDRFFAERPEGSVSTLKIQRTQQEDSAVYLCASSLEPGQGPYGYTFGSGTRLTVV.

DNA of the CDR3: TGCGCCAGCAGCTTGGTCCTTAGCACAGATACGCAGTATTTT. Amino acids: CASSLVLSTDTQYF. The genes are TRBV5-1 and TRBJ2-3; no definite D call. Germline V CDR1 and CDR2: SGHRS, YFSETQ. Trimming took 0 bases from V and 0 from J, leaving 5 bases between them. The CDR3 is 14 amino acids.

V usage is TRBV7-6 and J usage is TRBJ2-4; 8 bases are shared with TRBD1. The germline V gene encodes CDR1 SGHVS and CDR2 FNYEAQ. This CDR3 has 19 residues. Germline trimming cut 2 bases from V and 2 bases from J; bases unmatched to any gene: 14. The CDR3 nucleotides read TGTGCCAGCAGCTTATTTTCGACAGGGGAAGGGTCTTCCAAAAACATTCAGTACTTC. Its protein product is CASSLFSTGEGSSKNIQYF.

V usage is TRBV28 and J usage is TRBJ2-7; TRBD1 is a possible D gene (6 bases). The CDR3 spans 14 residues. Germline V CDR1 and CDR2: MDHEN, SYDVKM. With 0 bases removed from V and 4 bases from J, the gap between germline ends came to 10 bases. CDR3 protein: CASSLWAGVYEQYF. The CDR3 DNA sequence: TGTGCCAGCAGTTTATGGGCAGGGGTGTACGAGCAGTACTTC.

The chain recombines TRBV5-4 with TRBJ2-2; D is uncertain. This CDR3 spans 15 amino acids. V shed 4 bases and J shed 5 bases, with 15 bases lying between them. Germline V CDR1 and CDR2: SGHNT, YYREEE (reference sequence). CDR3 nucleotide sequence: TGTGCCAGCAGCGTCGCCGGCGCTAGAACCGGGGAGCTGTTTTTT. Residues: CASSVAGARTGELFF.

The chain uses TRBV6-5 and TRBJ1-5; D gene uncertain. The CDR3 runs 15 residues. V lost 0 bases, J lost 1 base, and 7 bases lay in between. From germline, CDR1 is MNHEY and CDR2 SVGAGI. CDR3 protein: CASSYSVGSNQPQHF. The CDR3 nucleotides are TGTGCCAGCAGTTACTCGGTCGGGAGCAATCAGCCCCAGCATTTT.

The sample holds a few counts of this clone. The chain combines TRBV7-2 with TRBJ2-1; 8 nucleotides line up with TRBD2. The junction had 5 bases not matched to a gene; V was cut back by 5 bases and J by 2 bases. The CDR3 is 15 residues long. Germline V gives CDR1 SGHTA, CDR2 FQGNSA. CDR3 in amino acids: CASSPSGGPYNEQFF. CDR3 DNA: TGTGCCAGCAGCCCGAGCGGGGGCCCCTACAATGAGCAGTTCTTC.

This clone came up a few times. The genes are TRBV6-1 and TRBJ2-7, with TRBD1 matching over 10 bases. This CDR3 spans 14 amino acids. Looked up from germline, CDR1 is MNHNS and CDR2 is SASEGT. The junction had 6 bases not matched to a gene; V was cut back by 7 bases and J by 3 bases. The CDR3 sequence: CASTTGQGGYEQYF. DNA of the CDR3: TGTGCCAGCACCACTGGACAGGGGGGCTACGAGCAGTACTTC.

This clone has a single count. The CDR3 nucleotides read TGTGCCTGGACTAGCGGGGGGACAGATACGCAGTATTTT. It is translated as CAWTSGGTDTQYF. V gene TRBV30 combines with J gene TRBJ2-3; 11 bases are shared with TRBD2. The V gene end was trimmed by 4 bases and the J gene end by 3 bases; junction bases not matched to a gene: 0. CDR1 GTSNPN and CDR2 SVGIG come from the germline V gene (reference sequence). The CDR3 length is 13 residues. The variable domain in full, with the rest retrieved from reference TRBV30 and TRBJ2-3, is SQTIHQWPATLVQPVGSPLSLECTVEGTSNPNLYWYRQAAGRGLQLLFYSVGIGQISSEVPQNLSASRPQDRQFILSSKKLLLSDSGFYLCAWTSGGTDTQYFGPGTRLTVL.

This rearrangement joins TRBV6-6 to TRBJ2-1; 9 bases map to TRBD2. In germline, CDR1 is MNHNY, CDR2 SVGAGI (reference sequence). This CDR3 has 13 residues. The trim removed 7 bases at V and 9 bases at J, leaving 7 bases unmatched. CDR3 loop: CASTRGTSSEQFF. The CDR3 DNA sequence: TGTGCCAGCACCAGAGGGACTAGCAGTGAGCAGTTCTTC.

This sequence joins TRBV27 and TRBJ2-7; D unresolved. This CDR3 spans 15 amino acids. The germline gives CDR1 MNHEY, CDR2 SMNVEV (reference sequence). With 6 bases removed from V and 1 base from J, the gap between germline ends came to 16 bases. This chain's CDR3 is CASRLLGRGSYEQYF. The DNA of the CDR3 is TGTGCCAGCAGACTCTTAGGCCGCGGTTCCTACGAGCAGTACTTC.